Listed below are T cell receptor beta chains from one sample, sequenced in a study of blood T cell repertoires in COVID-19. Using immunoSEQ multiplex PCR, the repertoire was profiled, and TCRdb retains in-frame clones only, with some absent. The table lists roughly 340,000 clones, over 75% of them singletons. Sequencing was done on a sample of PBMCs or T cells enriched from blood (not recorded which). These receptors originate from a man in his forties in a cohort exposed to, infected with or recovered from COVID-19 (not recorded which). The CDR3 runs from the conserved cysteine through the conserved F or W. The D gene is left open where the match is weak. Only some rows state a clone size, as once, few, many or a class for expanded clones.

D gene,J gene,clone size,V gene,CDR3 protein,CDR3 DNA
-,TRBJ1-5,once,TRBV19,CASNDRSNQPQHF,TGTGCCAGTAATGACAGGAGCAATCAGCCCCAGCATTTT
TRBD2,TRBJ2-3,-,TRBV29-1,CSGTSGRDYSTDTQYF,TGCAGCGGAACTAGCGGGAGGGACTATAGCACAGATACGCAGTATTTT
TRBD1,TRBJ1-3,-,TRBV7-9,CASSPQGAGNTIYF,TGTGCCAGCAGCCCCCAGGGGGCTGGAAACACCATATATTTT
TRBD1,TRBJ2-2,-,TRBV6-5,CASRLGQATTGELFF,TGTGCCAGCAGACTCGGACAGGCGACGACCGGGGAGCTGTTTTTT
-,TRBJ2-7,-,TRBV6-5,CASSYSNSGSYEQYF,TGTGCCAGCAGTTACTCGAACTCCGGGTCCTACGAGCAGTACTTC
TRBD1,TRBJ1-1,once,TRBV7-9,CASSLQDRDTEAFF,TGTGCCAGCAGCTTACAGGACAGGGACACTGAAGCTTTCTTT
TRBD2,TRBJ2-1,-,TRBV11-2,CASSFGTRVNNEQFF,TGTGCCAGCAGCTTTGGGACTAGGGTTAACAATGAGCAGTTCTTC
TRBD1,TRBJ2-7,-,TRBV18,CASSPGTGSYEQYF,TGTGCCAGCTCACCAGGGACAGGGTCCTACGAGCAGTACTTC
TRBD1,TRBJ2-7,-,TRBV28,CASEGQAGEQYF,TGTGCCAGCGAAGGACAGGCTGGTGAGCAGTACTTC
-,TRBJ1-4,-,TRBV10-1,CASSESNEKANEKLFF,TGCGCCAGCAGTGAGTCGAACGAGAAAGCGAATGAAAAACTGTTTTTT
-,TRBJ2-3,-,TRBV7-9,CASSFGGTTDTQYF,TGTGCCAGCAGCTTTGGCGGGACCACAGATACGCAGTATTTT
-,TRBJ1-2,-,TRBV9,CASSRTGPGGGYTF,TGTGCCAGCAGCCGAACGGGACCCGGAGGGGGCTACACCTTC
-,TRBJ1-1,-,TRBV19,CASSKRADTEAFF,TGTGCCAGTAGTAAGAGGGCCGACACTGAAGCTTTCTTT
TRBD2,TRBJ2-2,-,TRBV2,CASSGESLAGGPESFF,TGTGCCAGCAGCGGGGAATCACTAGCGGGAGGGCCTGAGTCGTTTTTT
-,TRBJ2-7,-,TRBV30,CAWSVQGVTYEQYF,TGTGCCTGGAGTGTACAAGGGGTCACCTACGAGCAGTACTTC
-,TRBJ1-3,-,TRBV7-9,CASSFDSTNSGNTIYF,TGTGCCAGCAGCTTTGACAGCACCAACTCTGGAAACACCATATATTTT
TRBD1,TRBJ1-2,-,TRBV2,CASKDIGTGSRYTF,TGTGCCAGCAAGGACATCGGGACAGGGAGCCGCTACACCTTC
-,TRBJ2-5,-,TRBV7-2,CASSLVQRETQYF,TGTGCCAGCAGCTTAGTTCAGCGGGAGACCCAGTACTTC
TRBD1,TRBJ2-1,few,TRBV15,CATSTRDRVNEQFF,TGTGCCACCAGCACCCGGGACAGGGTCAATGAGCAGTTCTTC
-,TRBJ2-3,-,TRBV5-1,CASRRTETGTDTQYF,TGCGCCAGCAGGAGGACAGAGACGGGCACAGATACGCAGTATTTT
-,TRBJ2-7,-,TRBV27,CASSRQDSYEQYF,TGTGCCAGCAGCCGACAGGACTCCTACGAGCAGTACTTC
-,TRBJ2-7,-,TRBV2,CASRVARVEQYF,TGTGCCAGCAGAGTCGCCCGAGTCGAGCAGTACTTC
-,TRBJ2-1,-,TRBV5-6,CASSQGLNNEQFF,TGTGCCAGCAGCCAAGGACTAAACAATGAGCAGTTCTTC
-,TRBJ2-3,-,TRBV15,CATRSGVLAGGDTQYF,TGTGCCACCAGATCCGGGGTGCTGGCTGGGGGGGATACGCAGTATTTT
-,TRBJ1-2,once,TRBV27,CASSAAGDPGYTF,TGTGCCAGCAGTGCGGCAGGGGATCCTGGCTACACCTTC
TRBD1,TRBJ2-7,few,TRBV7-6,CASSKGGQATYEQYF,TGTGCCAGCAGCAAAGGGGGACAGGCCACCTACGAGCAGTACTTC
-,TRBJ1-1,-,TRBV14,CASSQALNTEAFF,TGTGCCAGCAGCCAAGCTCTGAACACTGAAGCTTTCTTT
TRBD1,TRBJ2-5,-,TRBV11-2,CASSIGTEETQYF,TGTGCCAGCAGCATCGGGACAGAAGAGACCCAGTACTTC
TRBD1,TRBJ1-1,-,TRBV6-5,CASSYYRTGSTEAFF,TGTGCCAGCAGTTACTACCGGACAGGCAGCACTGAAGCTTTCTTT
TRBD2,TRBJ2-3,-,TRBV24-1,CATSSGSTDTQYF,TGTGCCACCTCTAGCGGGAGCACAGATACGCAGTATTTT
-,TRBJ1-1,-,TRBV7-2,CASSFGTMNTEAFF,TGTGCCAGCAGCTTCGGGACAATGAACACTGAAGCTTTCTTT
TRBD1,TRBJ2-5,-,TRBV9,CASSEGQPQETQYF,TGTGCCAGCAGCGAGGGACAGCCCCAAGAGACCCAGTACTTC
-,TRBJ1-1,-,TRBV24-1,CATSDAQGKEAFF,TGTGCCACCAGTGATGCTCAGGGGAAGGAAGCTTTCTTT
TRBD1,TRBJ1-1,once,TRBV5-1,CASSPNRQGPNTEAFF,TGCGCCAGCAGCCCAAATCGACAGGGACCGAACACTGAAGCTTTCTTT
TRBD1,TRBJ2-7,-,TRBV5-1,CASRLTGDHYEQYF,TGCGCCAGCAGGCTTACAGGGGATCACTACGAGCAGTACTTC
-,TRBJ2-2,-,TRBV27,CASSFVANTGELFF,TGTGCCAGCAGTTTCGTCGCGAACACCGGGGAGCTGTTTTTT
TRBD1,TRBJ1-4,-,TRBV11-2,CASSWDRRATNEKLFF,TGTGCCAGCAGTTGGGACAGGCGCGCAACTAATGAAAAACTGTTTTTT
TRBD1,TRBJ1-2,-,TRBV5-4,CASSGTGGKGYTF,TGTGCCAGCAGCGGAACAGGGGGTAAAGGCTACACCTTC
-,TRBJ1-4,-,TRBV9,CASSRELGEKLFF,TGTGCCAGCAGCAGGGAGTTGGGTGAAAAACTGTTTTTT
TRBD1,TRBJ1-5,once,TRBV2,CASSRDRQQPQHF,TGTGCCAGCAGCCGGGACAGACAGCAGCCCCAGCATTTT
-,TRBJ1-5,-,TRBV5-6,CASCLGQKNQPQHF,TGTGCCAGCTGCTTGGGCCAGAAGAATCAGCCCCAGCATTTT
TRBD2,TRBJ2-1,-,TRBV7-3,CASSLNPTSGSYNEQFF,TGTGCCAGCAGCTTAAACCCCACTAGCGGATCCTACAATGAGCAGTTCTTC
-,TRBJ2-1,once,TRBV18,CASSPKTGRSYNEQFF,TGTGCCAGCTCACCGAAGACAGGACGCTCCTACAATGAGCAGTTCTTC
TRBD1,TRBJ1-4,-,TRBV9,CASSPQMTGAGGKLFF,TGTGCCAGCAGCCCCCAGATGACAGGGGCTGGGGGAAAACTGTTTTTT
-,TRBJ2-2,-,TRBV5-4,CASSPQQATAGELFF,TGTGCCAGCAGCCCCCAACAGGCGACGGCCGGGGAGCTGTTTTTT
TRBD1,TRBJ2-7,-,TRBV5-1,CASSFDGTGLSYEQYF,TGCGCCAGCAGCTTCGACGGGACAGGGCTTTCCTACGAGCAGTACTTC
-,TRBJ1-2,once,TRBV4-2,CASSQDYPWGYGYTF,TGTGCCAGCAGCCAGGACTACCCCTGGGGCTATGGCTACACCTTC
TRBD1,TRBJ1-4,-,TRBV19,CASSTTGQGIRTGEKLFF,TGTGCCAGTAGTACTACCGGACAGGGAATACGGACGGGTGAAAAACTGTTTTTT
-,TRBJ1-2,once,TRBV30,CAGAGQPNYGYTF,TGTGCCGGAGCTGGACAGCCTAACTATGGCTACACCTTC
-,TRBJ2-5,-,TRBV10-3,CAISEEYQETQYF,TGTGCCATCAGTGAGGAGTACCAAGAGACCCAGTACTTC
TRBD2,TRBJ2-2,-,TRBV3-1/TRBV3-2,CASSHPLGRTSGVSVTGELFF,TGTGCCAGCAGCCACCCCCTAGGACGGACTAGCGGGGTGAGCGTCACCGGGGAGCTGTTTTTT
-,TRBJ1-1,-,TRBV5-1,CASSLEGDGYTEAFF,TGTGCCAGCAGCTTGGAAGGGGATGGATACACTGAAGCTTTCTTT
TRBD2,TRBJ2-3,-,TRBV10-3,CAIRSGTSGMTDTQYF,TGTGCCATCAGGAGCGGGACTAGCGGGATGACAGATACGCAGTATTTT